In its sample, the clone carrying this T cell receptor beta chain was seen a few times. Its antigen is currently unknown. The data belong to a study of T cell repertoires in aging, cancer and after chemotherapy. TRB rearrangements spanning V, D and J were amplified using mixed TRB-A/B primers. Each CDR3 protein is one row after TCRdb ran MiXCR on the multiplex PCR reads. The table records 1,200 to 1,500 distinct CDR3 sequences, approximately 65% of them present only once. Overall study results and limits: Across the chemotherapy interval, each cancer cohort showed higher median generation probability, suggesting thymic rebound.

V was pared by 6 bases and J by 9 bases, with 16 bases between. Germline CDR1 reads MNHEY; CDR2 reads SVGAGI. This CDR3 is 13 amino acids long. Amplification of TCR beta used genomic DNA extracted from peripheral blood. The rearrangement joins TRBV6-5 to TRBJ2-3; D ambiguous. The sample consisted of blood. This clonotype was sampled from a human donor with a blood cancer. The DNA of the CDR3 is TGTGCCAGCAGCCCCCCTGAACACCCGACGCAGTATTTT. Residues: CASSPPEHPTQYF.